Listed below are T cell receptor beta chains from one sample, sequenced in a study of T cell responses to AZD1222 COVID-19 vaccine. Libraries were prepared by immunoSEQ multiplex PCR; TCRdb keeps only in-frame clonotypes and omits some of them. The table shows 100,000 to 150,000 clones, with roughly nine tenths occurring only once. The source material was peripheral blood, sampled on day 0 of AZD1222 vaccination. The origin of the receptors is an adult in good health. Both conserved end residues are part of each CDR3. Fields, in order: clone size, D gene, J gene, V gene, CDR3 protein, CDR3 DNA. A D gene is named only where the DNA matches it firmly. Rows give clone size only sometimes, using once, few, many, or a class for an expanded clone.

. | TRBD1 | TRBJ2-1 | TRBV7-6 | CASSSRQGVAYNEQFF | TGTGCCAGCAGCTCCAGACAGGGAGTAGCCTACAATGAGCAGTTCTTC
. | . | TRBJ1-2 | TRBV23-1 | CASSQLGRGLYGYTF | TGCGCCAGCAGTCAATTAGGCAGGGGACTCTATGGCTACACCTTC
. | . | TRBJ2-2 | TRBV5-1 | CASSLTVTGELFF | TGCGCCAGCAGCTTGACAGTCACCGGGGAGCTGTTTTTT
. | TRBD2 | TRBJ2-7 | TRBV12-3/TRBV12-4 | CASSRPSGYEQYF | TGTGCCAGCAGCCGACCTAGCGGGTATGAGCAGTACTTC
. | . | TRBJ2-7 | TRBV15 | CATSRDPQSSYEQYF | TGTGCCACCAGCAGAGATCCCCAGTCCTCCTACGAGCAGTACTTC
. | . | TRBJ1-3 | TRBV28 | CASSLHSGNTIYF | TGTGCCAGCAGTTTACACTCTGGAAACACCATATATTTT
. | . | TRBJ1-1 | TRBV9 | CASSVEPMNTEAFF | TGTGCCAGCAGCGTAGAACCGATGAACACTGAAGCTTTCTTT
. | . | TRBJ1-2 | TRBV14 | CASSQTGQPSYGYTF | TGTGCCAGCAGCCAAACTGGGCAGCCCTCCTATGGCTACACCTTC
. | TRBD1 | TRBJ2-7 | TRBV9 | CASSVGADRSSYEQYF | TGTGCCAGCAGCGTAGGAGCGGACAGGAGCTCCTACGAGCAGTACTTC
. | . | TRBJ2-1 | TRBV20-1 | CSARGVNEQFF | TGCAGTGCTAGAGGGGTCAATGAGCAGTTCTTC
. | . | TRBJ2-1 | TRBV24-1 | CATSDLPGGLTYNEQFF | TGTGCCACCAGTGATCTCCCGGGCGGGCTTACCTACAATGAGCAGTTCTTC
. | TRBD2 | TRBJ2-5 | TRBV12-5 | CASGLGLAVQETQYF | TGTGCTAGTGGTTTGGGGCTAGCGGTCCAAGAGACCCAGTACTTC
. | TRBD1 | TRBJ1-2 | TRBV15 | CATSRDGTRGPGYGYTF | TGTGCCACCAGCAGAGATGGGACAAGGGGGCCGGGATATGGCTACACCTTC
. | . | TRBJ1-4 | TRBV6-5 | CASSGTAKGKLFF | TGTGCCAGCAGCGGGACGGCGAAGGGAAAACTGTTTTTT
. | . | TRBJ2-2 | TRBV14 | CASSQVYLTHTGELFF | TGTGCCAGCAGCCAAGTCTACTTAACTCACACCGGGGAGCTGTTTTTT
. | TRBD2 | TRBJ2-1 | TRBV9 | CASSVASGPYNEQFF | TGTGCCAGCAGCGTAGCTAGCGGGCCTTACAATGAGCAGTTCTTC
. | TRBD1 | TRBJ1-1 | TRBV7-9 | CASSLWTGGTTEAFF | TGTGCCAGCAGCTTATGGACAGGGGGGACGACTGAAGCTTTCTTT
. | TRBD1 | TRBJ2-5 | TRBV7-9 | CASLTGGRETQYF | TGTGCCAGCTTAACAGGGGGCCGTGAGACCCAGTACTTC
. | . | TRBJ2-7 | TRBV5-8 | CASSSDDKAYEQYF | TGTGCCAGCAGCTCAGACGACAAAGCCTACGAGCAGTACTTC
once | . | TRBJ1-5 | TRBV3-1/TRBV3-2 | CASSQPGYQPQHF | TGTGCCAGCAGCCAGCCGGGGTATCAGCCCCAGCATTTT
. | TRBD2 | TRBJ2-1 | TRBV7-7 | CASSPSGSSYNEQFF | TGTGCTAGCAGCCCAAGCGGGAGCTCCTACAATGAGCAGTTCTTC
. | . | TRBJ2-7 | TRBV28 | CASRGRGPYEQYF | TGTGCCAGCCGCGGTAGAGGCCCCTACGAGCAGTACTTC
. | . | TRBJ1-5 | TRBV3-1/TRBV3-2 | CASSQVSNQPQHF | TGTGCCAGCAGCCAAGTTAGCAATCAGCCCCAGCATTTT
. | . | TRBJ1-2 | TRBV19 | CASSKAGNYGYTF | TGTGCCAGTAGTAAAGCGGGGAACTATGGCTACACCTTC
. | . | TRBJ2-1 | TRBV15 | CATRYGGKGNEQFF | TGTGCCACCAGGTACGGGGGTAAGGGGAATGAGCAGTTCTTC
. | TRBD2 | TRBJ2-1 | TRBV9 | CASSVSGDYNEQFF | TGTGCCAGCAGCGTTAGCGGGGATTACAATGAGCAGTTCTTC
. | . | TRBJ2-7 | TRBV5-1 | CASSLGGLSSYEQYF | TGCGCCAGCAGCTTGGGCGGGCTAAGTTCCTACGAGCAGTACTTC
once | . | TRBJ2-3 | TRBV4-2 | CASSPGEATDTQYF | TGTGCCAGCAGCCCCGGGGAGGCCACAGATACGCAGTATTTT